This T cell receptor beta chain was sequenced in a study of blood T cell repertoires in COVID-19. Study-wide context: From the United States, Italy and Spain came samples of acute and convalescent COVID-19. Sample material is recorded as cDNA or gDNA derived from T cells, B-cell-depleted T cells, or PBMCs.

Original analysis: Reference gene primer amplification gave nucleated cell count estimates. Sequencing was performed with immunoSEQ multiplex PCR; in TCRdb, only in-frame clones are kept and a portion is missing. Clone size and V and J calls were adopted from that table, with D and trimming inferred from the DNA. The table includes 150,000 or so clones, roughly 81% detected once. This receptor was identified in a man in his forties who had recovered from COVID-19. Specimen: peripheral blood.

The CDR3 DNA reads TGTGCCAGCAGCTTGGGGCCCGGGGAGCTGTTTTTT. Translated: CASSLGPGELFF. This chain joins TRBV28 and TRBJ2-2, with D perhaps matching TRBD1 (5 bases). The V gene lost 6 bases and the J gene lost 6 bases, with 8 bases spanning the gap. The CDR3 loop spans 12 amino acids. CDR1 MDHEN and CDR2 SYDVKM come from the germline V gene.